One and the same sample provided the 23 T cell receptor beta chains below, sequenced in a study of PD-1 blockade in mismatch repair-deficient tumors. The repertoire was sequenced with immunoSEQ multiplex PCR; TCRdb's copy has only in-frame clones and lacks some. The sample lists 80,000 to 130,000 clones; roughly four fifths were seen once. This specimen consisted of peripheral blood, obtained approximately 35 weeks after starting pembrolizumab. The receptors shown here come from an adult with mismatch repair-deficient cancer.

The chain employs TRBV10-3 and TRBJ2-5; unclear D gene. This CDR3 contains 14 residues. The V gene lost 3 bases and the J gene lost 9 bases, with 17 bases spanning the gap. Germline lookup yields CDR1 ENHRY and CDR2 SYGVKD. CDR3 loop: CAISEADTAAAQYF. In DNA, the CDR3 is TGTGCCATCAGTGAAGCCGACACGGCGGCGGCCCAGTACTTC.

The chain joins TRBV19 to TRBJ2-1; TRBD1 might be the D (6 bases). The CDR3 covers 15 residues. Germline V CDR1 and CDR2: LNHDA, SQIVND (reference sequence). The V and J ends lost 4 bases and 8 bases respectively, with 18 bases between them. The CDR3 DNA is TGTGCCAGTAGTACCCTTGGGCCAGGGGACCATGAGCAGTTCTTC. Translation gives CASSTLGPGDHEQFF.

This sequence joins TRBV7-3 and TRBJ2-1; tentative D call: TRBD2 (6 bases). The CDR3 is 15 amino acids. V lost 6 bases, J lost 7 bases, and 19 bases lay in between. Germline lookup yields CDR1 SGHTA and CDR2 FQGTGA. CDR3 amino acids: CASSPSALAGNEQFF. The CDR3 DNA follows: TGTGCCAGCAGTCCCTCTGCACTAGCTGGGAATGAGCAGTTCTTC.

This chain connects TRBV6-5 to TRBJ1-3; tentative D call: TRBD1 (5 bases). The V gene lost 0 bases and the J gene lost 2 bases, with 11 bases spanning the gap. This CDR3 is built from 16 residues. Germline-derived CDR1 and CDR2 are MNHEY and SVGAGI. In nucleotides, the CDR3 is TGTGCCAGCAGTTACTCAGACAGAGATGCTGGAAACACCATATATTTT. Its protein product is CASSYSDRDAGNTIYF.

The J gene is TRBJ2-7, the V gene TRBV5-4; 11 positions agree with TRBD2. J was trimmed by 4 bases and V by 4 bases; bases with no gene match: 7. CDR1 and CDR2 from the germline V gene are SGHNT and YYREEE (reference sequence). This CDR3 has 15 residues. The CDR3 spells CASSVGGLAAYEQYF. In DNA, the CDR3 is TGTGCCAGCAGCGTGGGGGGACTAGCGGCATACGAGCAGTACTTC.

The chain uses TRBV18 and TRBJ2-6; TRBD2 matches 7 bases. Germline lookup yields CDR1 KGHSH and CDR2 LQKENI. The trim removed 2 bases at V and 1 base at J, leaving 5 bases unmatched. The CDR3 contains 17 residues. The CDR3 DNA follows: TGTGCCAGCTCACCAGGGCTAGCGGAATCTGGGGCCAACGTCCTGACTTTC. Encoded protein: CASSPGLAESGANVLTF.

This chain joins TRBV21-1 and TRBJ2-2. TRBV21-1 is classified as a pseudogene. This CDR3 has 17 residues. DNA for the CDR3: TGTGCCAGCAGCAAGGGACGGAACCAACAAAACACCGGGGAGCTGTTTTTT. Translated: CASSKGRNQQNTGELFF.

The chain has TRBV9 and TRBJ1-3, with TRBD1 as a possible D gene (6 bases). The CDR3 has 15 residues. The V end was cut by 3 bases, the J end by 4 bases, with 14 bases between. Per the germline V gene, CDR1 is SGDLS and CDR2 is YYNGEE. In nucleotides, the CDR3 is TGTGCCAGCAGCGACTCAGGGGTTTGGGGAAACACCATATATTTT. Translation gives CASSDSGVWGNTIYF.

The V and J genes are TRBV12-5 and TRBJ2-3; D is unclear. The CDR3 is 17 residues long. Trimming shortened V by 2 bases and J by 0 bases, and 15 bases separated the two germline ends. Germline lookup yields CDR1 LGHNT and CDR2 FRNRAP. The CDR3 DNA reads TGTGCTAGTGGTTTGCCGCTCGTCTACGAGAGCACAGATACGCAGTATTTT. Its translation is CASGLPLVYESTDTQYF.

This chain links TRBV28 with TRBJ2-7; tentatively, D is TRBD1 or TRBD2 (6 bases each). Trimming shortened V by 8 bases and J by 4 bases, and 18 bases separated the two germline ends. The CDR3 runs to 14 residues. Per germline, CDR1 MDHEN and CDR2 SYDVKM. CDR3 sequence reads: CASVGYREVYEQYF. CDR3 DNA: TGTGCCAGCGTGGGGTACAGGGAGGTTTACGAGCAGTACTTC. The full variable domain, in which reference TRBV28 and TRBJ2-7 provide the parts outside the CDR3, is DVKVTQSSRYLVKRTGEKVFLECVQDMDHENMFWYRQDPGLGLRLIYFSYDVKMKEKGDIPEGYSVSREKKERFSLILESASTNQTSMYLCASVGYREVYEQYFGPGTRLTVT.

The rearrangement joins TRBV4-3 to TRBJ2-7; 7 positions match TRBD2. CDR1 is LGHNA, CDR2 YSLEER, per germline. This CDR3 contains 16 residues. The trim removed 1 base at V and 0 bases at J, leaving 6 bases unmatched. Written as DNA, the CDR3 is TGCGCCAGCAGCCAAGCTCTCGGGAGGAGCTCCTACGAGCAGTACTTC. This codes for CASSQALGRSSYEQYF.

This clone was seen only a few times. The chain recombines TRBV9 with TRBJ1-2; weak D call: TRBD1 (5 bases). This CDR3 spans 15 amino acids. Trimming left V 3 bases short and J 2 bases short, with 14 bases between. CDR1 and CDR2 from the germline V gene are SGDLS and YYNGEE. CDR3 coding DNA: TGTGCCAGCAGCGAGTTCCTCACAGGAAACTATGGCTACACCTTC. Translated: CASSEFLTGNYGYTF.

This chain links TRBV6-4 with TRBJ2-1; D may be TRBD2 (6 bases). The CDR3 totals 16 residues. Germline assignment: CDR1 MRHNA and CDR2 SNTAGT. The ends were cut back, 6 bases at V and 0 bases at J, with 15 bases in the middle. CDR3 sequence: CASSLTSESSYNEQFF. The CDR3 nucleotides read TGTGCCAGCAGCTTGACTAGTGAGAGCTCCTACAATGAGCAGTTCTTC.

This clone has just one count. The rearrangement joins TRBV19 to TRBJ1-2, with 7 positions matching TRBD1. CDR3 size: 13 residues. Looked up from germline, CDR1 is LNHDA and CDR2 is SQIVND (reference sequence). The trim removed 4 bases at V and 8 bases at J, leaving 7 bases unmatched. The DNA for the CDR3 is TGTGCCAGTAGTAGACGGGACAGAGGAGGCTACACCTTC. It translates to CASSRRDRGGYTF.

Only one count was recorded for this clone. J is TRBJ2-1 and V is TRBV7-2, with unresolved D. Trimming took off 5 bases at V and 8 bases at J, with 13 bases between the two ends. This CDR3 comprises 13 residues. Germline CDR1 and CDR2: SGHTA and FQGNSA. The CDR3 reads CASSSPAMHEQFF. The DNA of the CDR3 is TGTGCCAGCAGCAGCCCCGCTATGCATGAGCAGTTCTTC.

The chain combines TRBV9 with TRBJ2-5; a weak D match, TRBD1 (6 bases). Germline values: CDR1 SGDLS, CDR2 YYNGEE. The CDR3 contains 13 residues. The germline V and J ends were trimmed by 2 bases and 3 bases, with 8 bases remaining between them. The CDR3: CASSVSGEETQYF. Written as DNA, the CDR3 is TGTGCCAGCAGCGTCTCAGGGGAAGAGACCCAGTACTTC. Using reference TRBV9 and TRBJ2-5 for the parts outside the CDR3, the full variable domain is DSGVTQTPKHLITATGQRVTLRCSPRSGDLSVYWYQQSLDQGLQFLIQYYNGEERAKGNILERFSAQQFPDLHSELNLSSLELGDSALYFCASSVSGEETQYFGPGTRLLVL.

This chain links TRBV18 with TRBJ2-7, with 8 bases matching TRBD1. The CDR3 is made up of 16 amino acids. Trimming removed 4 bases from V and 1 base from J; junction bases left unmatched: 9. Germline assignment: CDR1 KGHSH and CDR2 LQKENI. This chain's CDR3 is CASSRLPGTGSYEQYF. CDR3 nucleotide sequence: TGTGCCAGCTCACGCTTACCGGGGACAGGATCCTACGAGCAGTACTTC.

This chain joins TRBV10-1 and TRBJ2-1; TRBD2 matches 14 bases. Germline CDR1 and CDR2: WNHNN and SYGVQD (reference sequence). V lost 4 bases and J lost 4; bases outside the gene matches: 6. This CDR3 comprises 17 residues. CDR3 in DNA: TGCGCCAGCAGTGGGGGACTAGCGGGGGCAGTGTACAATGAGCAGTTCTTC. As protein: CASSGGLAGAVYNEQFF.

V usage is TRBV5-7 and J usage is TRBJ1-2, with D maybe TRBD1 (5 bases). TRBV5-7 is an ORF; its function is uncertain. Trimming shortened V by 3 bases and J by 1 base, and 13 bases separated the two germline ends. This CDR3 is built from 15 residues. The CDR3 reads CASSWGSGSNYGYTF. As DNA, the CDR3 is TGTGCCAGCAGCTGGGGATCAGGGAGTAACTATGGCTACACCTTC.

DNA of the CDR3: TGTGCCAGTAGCTCCTCGGACAGGGGACATGGCTACACCTTC. It translates to CASSSSDRGHGYTF. V usage is TRBV19 and J usage is TRBJ1-2; 9 positions agree with TRBD1. The germline V gene encodes CDR1 LNHDA and CDR2 SQIVND (reference sequence). Germline trimming cut 6 bases from V and 6 bases from J; bases unmatched to any gene: 8. This CDR3 contains 14 residues.

This chain joins TRBV4-3 and TRBJ2-2; 7 bases are shared with TRBD2. Germline CDR1 reads LGHNA; CDR2 reads YSLEER. The CDR3 consists of 17 residues. The junction had 11 bases not matched to a gene; V was cut back by 1 base and J by 6 bases. This CDR3 is CASSQGYRRERSGELFF. CDR3 sequence (DNA): TGCGCCAGCAGCCAAGGGTATAGGCGGGAGAGGTCCGGGGAGCTGTTTTTT.

This sequence joins TRBV27 and TRBJ2-3, with 9 bases matching TRBD2. Losses at the gene ends were 2 bases for V and 1 base for J; bases not matched to a gene: 1. The CDR3 loop spans 15 amino acids. Germline V CDR1 and CDR2: MNHEY, SMNVEV (reference sequence). This CDR3 is CASSLLAGRTDTQYF. In DNA form, the CDR3 reads TGTGCCAGCAGTTTACTAGCGGGGCGCACAGATACGCAGTATTTT.

This chain joins TRBV7-9 and TRBJ1-1; D remains ambiguous. This CDR3 has 14 amino acids. Germline V gives CDR1 SEHNR, CDR2 FQNEAQ (reference sequence). Deletions cut 0 bases from V and 8 bases from J, with 13 bases between. The CDR3 is CASSLARVVSEAFF. Here the CDR3 DNA reads TGTGCCAGCAGCTTAGCAAGGGTGGTTTCCGAAGCTTTCTTT.